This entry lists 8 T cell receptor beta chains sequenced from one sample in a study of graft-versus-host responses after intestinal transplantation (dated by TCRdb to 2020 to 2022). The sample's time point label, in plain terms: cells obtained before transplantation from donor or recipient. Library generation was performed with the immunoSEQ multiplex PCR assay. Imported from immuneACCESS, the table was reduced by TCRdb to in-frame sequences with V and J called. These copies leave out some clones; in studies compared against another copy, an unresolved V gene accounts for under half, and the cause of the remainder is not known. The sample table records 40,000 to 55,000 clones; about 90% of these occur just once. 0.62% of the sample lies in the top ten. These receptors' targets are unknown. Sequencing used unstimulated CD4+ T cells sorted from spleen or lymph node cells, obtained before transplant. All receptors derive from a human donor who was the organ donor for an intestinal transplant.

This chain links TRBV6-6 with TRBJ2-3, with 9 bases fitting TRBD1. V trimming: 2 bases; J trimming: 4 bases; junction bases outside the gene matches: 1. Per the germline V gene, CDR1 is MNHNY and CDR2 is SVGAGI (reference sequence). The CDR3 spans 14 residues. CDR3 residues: CASSYGTGSDTQYF. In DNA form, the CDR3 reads TGTGCCAGCAGTTACGGGACAGGGTCAGATACGCAGTATTTT.

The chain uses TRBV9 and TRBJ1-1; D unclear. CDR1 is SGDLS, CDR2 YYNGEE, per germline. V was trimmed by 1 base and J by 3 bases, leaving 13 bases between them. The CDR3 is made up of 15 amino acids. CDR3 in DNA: TGTGCCAGCAGCGTATACGGAGGAAAGGACACTGAAGCTTTCTTT. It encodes CASSVYGGKDTEAFF.

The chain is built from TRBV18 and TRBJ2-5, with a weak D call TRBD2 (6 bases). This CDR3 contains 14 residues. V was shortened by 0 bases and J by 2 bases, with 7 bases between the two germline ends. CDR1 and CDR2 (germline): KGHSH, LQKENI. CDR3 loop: CASSPPSGQETQYF. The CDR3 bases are TGTGCCAGCTCACCACCTAGCGGACAAGAGACCCAGTACTTC.

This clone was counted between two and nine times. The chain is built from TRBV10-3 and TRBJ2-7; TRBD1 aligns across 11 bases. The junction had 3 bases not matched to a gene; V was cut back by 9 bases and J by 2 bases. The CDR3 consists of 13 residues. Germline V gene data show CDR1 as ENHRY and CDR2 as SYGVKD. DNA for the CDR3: TGTGCCATTGGGACAGGGGGTCCCTACGAGCAGTACTTC. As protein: CAIGTGGPYEQYF.

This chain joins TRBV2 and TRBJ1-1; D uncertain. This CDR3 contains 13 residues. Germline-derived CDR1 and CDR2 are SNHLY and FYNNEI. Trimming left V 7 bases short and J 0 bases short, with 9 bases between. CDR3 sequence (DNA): TGTGCCAGCAACTTCTTCTTGAACACTGAAGCTTTCTTT. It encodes CASNFFLNTEAFF. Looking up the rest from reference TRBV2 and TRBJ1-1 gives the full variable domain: EPEVTQTPSHQVTQMGQEVILRCVPISNHLYFYWYRQILGQKVEFLVSFYNNEISEKSEIFDDQFSVERPDGSNFTLKIRSTKLEDSAMYFCASNFFLNTEAFFGQGTRLTVV.

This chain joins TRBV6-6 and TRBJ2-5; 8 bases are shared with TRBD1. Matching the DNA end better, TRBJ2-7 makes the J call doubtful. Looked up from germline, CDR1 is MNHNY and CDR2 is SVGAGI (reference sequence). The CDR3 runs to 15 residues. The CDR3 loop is CATYLGQGLLYEQYF. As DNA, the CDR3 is TGTGCCACCTACCTCGGACAGGGTCTTCTCTACGAGCAGTACTTC.

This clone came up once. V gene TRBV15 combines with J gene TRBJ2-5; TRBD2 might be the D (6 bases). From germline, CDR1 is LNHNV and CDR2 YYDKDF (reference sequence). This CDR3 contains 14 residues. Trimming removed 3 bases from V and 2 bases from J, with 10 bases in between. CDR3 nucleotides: TGTGCCACCAGCAGGTCCGGAGGGCAAGAGACCCAGTACTTC. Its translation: CATSRSGGQETQYF.

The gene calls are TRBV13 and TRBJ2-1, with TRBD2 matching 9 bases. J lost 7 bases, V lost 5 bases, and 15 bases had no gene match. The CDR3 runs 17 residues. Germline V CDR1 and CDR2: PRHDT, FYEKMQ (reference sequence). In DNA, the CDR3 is TGTGCCAGCAGCGACAGATATAGCGGGAGAAGTCGGAATGAGCAGTTCTTC. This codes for CASSDRYSGRSRNEQFF.